This T cell receptor beta chain appears in the sequencing data of a study of OX40 agonist ivuxolimab in advanced cancers. About the study: The mean age was 60 years, ranging from about 20 to 79, with roughly four fifths of participants male. Study-wide results and limits: The study found that CD8+ T cells averaged more expanded clones than CD4+.

Germline CDR1 LNHDA, CDR2 SQIVND (reference sequence). V dropped 4 bases and J dropped 6 bases, with 19 bases sitting between them. This CDR3 is built from 16 residues. Details on this clone: Its antigen is still unknown.

Method: immunoSEQ multiplex PCR; TCRdb's copy keeps in-frame clones and lacks some. The top ten hold around 3% of the sample, which has about 64,000 clones, around 83% seen once. This receptor was taken from an adult with an advanced solid tumor such as melanoma, head and neck, liver or kidney cancer. This material consisted of CD4+ or CD8+ T cells sorted from blood, taken in a trial of the OX40 agonist ivuxolimab. V gene TRBV19 combines with J gene TRBJ1-5; a possible D gene is TRBD1 (5 bases). CDR3 bases: TGTGCCAGTAGTAAGGGGTCGGGGCCTAAAGGTCAGCCCCAGCATTTT. It encodes CASSKGSGPKGQPQHF.